This TCR beta chain was recovered during a study of regulatory T cells in long-lasting Graves disease. Described time point: newly diagnosed GD, antithyroid drugs for less than 3 months. RNA from PBMCs was the source of the TCR library. CDR3-region Arm-PCR and iRepertoire HTBI primers produced the TCR beta libraries. TCRdb reprocessed the multiplex PCR reads with MiXCR, giving one entry per CDR3 protein. The sample includes 350,000 to 450,000 distinct CDR3 sequences, approximately 15% of them seen just once. CDR3 length: 14 residues. Trimming cost V 5 bases and J 4 bases, with 15 bases left between them. Germline lookup yields CDR1 SGHTA and CDR2 FQGNSA. This clonotype was found a few times. These data also formed part of another study, on T cells in Graves' hyperthyroidism and ophthalmopathy. From that paper: In the blood, most expanded thyroid clonotypes above 0.001 appeared as well. Ophthalmopathy stood apart from stable hyperthyroidism in a 13 V-J model.

The rearrangement links TRBV7-2 to TRBJ2-7, with a weak D call TRBD2 (7 bases). The starting material was peripheral blood mononuclear cells (PBMCs), obtained at new diagnosis, from a patient treated with antithyroid drugs. The source of this sequence is a man aged 40-50 years with Graves disease. The CDR3 is CASSRGANRYEQYF. CDR3 bases: TGTGCCAGCAGCCGGGGGGCGAATCGGTACGAGCAGTACTTC.